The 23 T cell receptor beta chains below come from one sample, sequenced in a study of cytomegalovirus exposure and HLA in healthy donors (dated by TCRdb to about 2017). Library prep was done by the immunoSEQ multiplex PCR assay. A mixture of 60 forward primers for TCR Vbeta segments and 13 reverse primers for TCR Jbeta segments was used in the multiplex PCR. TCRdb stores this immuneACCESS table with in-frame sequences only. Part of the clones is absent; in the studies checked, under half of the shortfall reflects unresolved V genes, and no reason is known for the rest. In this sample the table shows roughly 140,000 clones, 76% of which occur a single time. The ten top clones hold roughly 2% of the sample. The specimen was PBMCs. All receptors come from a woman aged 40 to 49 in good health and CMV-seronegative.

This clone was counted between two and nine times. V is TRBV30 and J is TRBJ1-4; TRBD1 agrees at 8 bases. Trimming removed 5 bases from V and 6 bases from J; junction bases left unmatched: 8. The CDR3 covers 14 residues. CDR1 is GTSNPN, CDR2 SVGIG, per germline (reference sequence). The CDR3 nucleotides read TGTGCCTGGGAACAGGGGGGAGGAGATGAAAAACTGTTTTTT. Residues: CAWEQGGGDEKLFF.

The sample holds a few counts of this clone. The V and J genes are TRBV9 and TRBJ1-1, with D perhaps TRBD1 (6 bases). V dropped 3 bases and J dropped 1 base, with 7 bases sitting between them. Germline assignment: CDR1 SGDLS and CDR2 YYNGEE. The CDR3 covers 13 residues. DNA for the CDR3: TGTGCCAGCAGCGCCAGGGGGAACACTGAAGCTTTCTTT. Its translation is CASSARGNTEAFF.

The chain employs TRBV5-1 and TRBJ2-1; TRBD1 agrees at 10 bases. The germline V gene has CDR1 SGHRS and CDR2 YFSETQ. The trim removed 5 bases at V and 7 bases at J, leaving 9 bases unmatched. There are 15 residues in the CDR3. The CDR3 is CASSKTGTGDNEQFF. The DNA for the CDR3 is TGCGCCAGCAGTAAAACCGGGACAGGGGATAATGAGCAGTTCTTC.

The CDR3 protein is CATSRAVGFGYTF. In DNA, the CDR3 is TGTGCCACCAGCAGAGCAGTTGGCTTCGGCTACACCTTC. The rearrangement joins TRBV15 to TRBJ1-2, with unresolved D. Germline V gene lookup returns CDR1 LNHNV and CDR2 YYDKDF (reference sequence). Trimming took 1 base from V and 8 from J, leaving 11 bases between them. The CDR3 loop spans 13 amino acids.

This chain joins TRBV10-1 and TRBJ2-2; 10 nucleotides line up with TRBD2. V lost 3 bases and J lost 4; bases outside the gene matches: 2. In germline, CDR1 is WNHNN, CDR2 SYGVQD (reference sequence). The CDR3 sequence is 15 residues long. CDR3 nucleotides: TGCGCCAGCAGTGAACAGCGGGGGGGCACCGGGGAGCTGTTTTTT. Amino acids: CASSEQRGGTGELFF.

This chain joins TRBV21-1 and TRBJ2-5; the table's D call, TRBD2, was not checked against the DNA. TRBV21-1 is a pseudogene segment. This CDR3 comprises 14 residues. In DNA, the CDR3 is TGTGCCAGCACTCAACAAGGAGTGCAAGAGACCCAGTACTTC. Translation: CASTQQGVQETQYF.

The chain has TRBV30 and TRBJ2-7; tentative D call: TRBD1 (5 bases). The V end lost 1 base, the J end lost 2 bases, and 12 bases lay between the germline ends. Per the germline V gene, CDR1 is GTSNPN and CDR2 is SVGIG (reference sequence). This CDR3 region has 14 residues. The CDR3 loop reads CAWSGGPQAYEQYF. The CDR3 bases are TGTGCCTGGAGTGGGGGCCCGCAGGCCTACGAGCAGTACTTC. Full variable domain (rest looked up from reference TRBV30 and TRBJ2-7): SQTIHQWPATLVQPVGSPLSLECTVEGTSNPNLYWYRQAAGRGLQLLFYSVGIGQISSEVPQNLSASRPQDRQFILSSKKLLLSDSGFYLCAWSGGPQAYEQYFGPGTRLTVT.

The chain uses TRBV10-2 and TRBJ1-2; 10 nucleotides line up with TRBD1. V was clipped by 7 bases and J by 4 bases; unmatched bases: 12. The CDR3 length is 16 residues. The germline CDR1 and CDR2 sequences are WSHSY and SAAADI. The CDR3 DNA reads TGCGCCAGCACTGACGGGACAGGGGCACTTAGCTATGGCTACACCTTC. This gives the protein CASTDGTGALSYGYTF.

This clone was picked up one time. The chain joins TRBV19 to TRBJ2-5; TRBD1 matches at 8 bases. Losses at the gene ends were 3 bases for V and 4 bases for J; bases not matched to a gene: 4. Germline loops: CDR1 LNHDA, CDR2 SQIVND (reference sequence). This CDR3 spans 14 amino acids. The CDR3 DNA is TGTGCCAGTAGTATTAGGCAGGGGGCAGAGACCCAGTACTTC. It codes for CASSIRQGAETQYF.

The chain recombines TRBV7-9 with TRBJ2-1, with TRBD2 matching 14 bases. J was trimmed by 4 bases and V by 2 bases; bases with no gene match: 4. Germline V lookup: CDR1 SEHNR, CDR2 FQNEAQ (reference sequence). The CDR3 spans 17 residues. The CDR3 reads CASSLPRLAGGYNEQFF. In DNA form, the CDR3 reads TGTGCCAGCAGCTTACCACGACTAGCGGGAGGGTACAATGAGCAGTTCTTC.

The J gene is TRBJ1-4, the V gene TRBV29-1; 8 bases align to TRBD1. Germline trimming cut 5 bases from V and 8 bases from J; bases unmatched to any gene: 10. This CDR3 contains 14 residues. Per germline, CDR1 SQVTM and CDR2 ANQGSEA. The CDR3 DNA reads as TGCAGCGTTAGCTGGACAGGGCGGGGGGAAAAACTGTTTTTT. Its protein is CSVSWTGRGEKLFF.

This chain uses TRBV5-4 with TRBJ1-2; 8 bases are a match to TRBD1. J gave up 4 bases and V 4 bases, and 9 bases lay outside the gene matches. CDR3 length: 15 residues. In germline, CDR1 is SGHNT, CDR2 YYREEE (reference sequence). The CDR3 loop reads CASSTPRQGPYGYTF. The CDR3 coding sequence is TGTGCCAGCAGCACGCCCCGACAGGGGCCCTATGGCTACACCTTC.

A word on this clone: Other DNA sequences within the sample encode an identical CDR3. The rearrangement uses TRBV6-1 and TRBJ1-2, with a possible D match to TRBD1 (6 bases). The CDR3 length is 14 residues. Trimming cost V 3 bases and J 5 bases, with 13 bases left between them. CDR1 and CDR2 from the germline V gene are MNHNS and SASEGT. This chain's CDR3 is CASSDPGQGYGYTF. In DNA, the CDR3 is TGTGCCAGCAGTGATCCGGGGCAGGGGTATGGCTACACCTTC.

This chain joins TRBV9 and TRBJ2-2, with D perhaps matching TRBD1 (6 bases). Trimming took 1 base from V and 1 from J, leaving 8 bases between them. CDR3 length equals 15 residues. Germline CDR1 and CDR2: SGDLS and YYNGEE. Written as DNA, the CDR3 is TGTGCCAGCAGCGTACGAGGGGGGAACACCGGGGAGCTGTTTTTT. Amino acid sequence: CASSVRGGNTGELFF.

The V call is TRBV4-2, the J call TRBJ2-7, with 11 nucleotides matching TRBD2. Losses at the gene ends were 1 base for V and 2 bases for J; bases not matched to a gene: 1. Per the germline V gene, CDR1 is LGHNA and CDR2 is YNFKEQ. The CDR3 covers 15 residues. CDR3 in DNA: TGTGCCAGCAGCCAAGGACTAGCGGGGCCCTACGAGCAGTACTTC. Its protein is CASSQGLAGPYEQYF.

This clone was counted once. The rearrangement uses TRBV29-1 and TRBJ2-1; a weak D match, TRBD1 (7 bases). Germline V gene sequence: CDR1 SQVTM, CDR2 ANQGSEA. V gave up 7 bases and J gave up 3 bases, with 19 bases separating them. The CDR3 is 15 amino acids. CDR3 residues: CSATDREVGYNEQFF. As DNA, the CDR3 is TGCAGCGCGACCGACAGGGAGGTCGGCTACAATGAGCAGTTCTTC.

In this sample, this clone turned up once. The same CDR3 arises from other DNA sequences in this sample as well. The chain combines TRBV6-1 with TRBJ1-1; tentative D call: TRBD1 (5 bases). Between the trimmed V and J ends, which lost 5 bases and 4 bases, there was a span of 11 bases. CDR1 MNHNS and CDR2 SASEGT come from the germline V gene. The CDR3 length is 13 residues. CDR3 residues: CASSLRVSTEAFF. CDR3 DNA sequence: TGTGCCAGCAGTCTCAGGGTGAGCACTGAAGCTTTCTTT.

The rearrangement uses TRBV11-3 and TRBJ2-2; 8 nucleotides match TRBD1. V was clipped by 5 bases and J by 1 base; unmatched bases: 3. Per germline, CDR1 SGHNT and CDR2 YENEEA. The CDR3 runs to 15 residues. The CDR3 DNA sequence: TGTGCCAGCAGCCCTGGGACAGGGAACACCGGGGAGCTGTTTTTT. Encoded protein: CASSPGTGNTGELFF.

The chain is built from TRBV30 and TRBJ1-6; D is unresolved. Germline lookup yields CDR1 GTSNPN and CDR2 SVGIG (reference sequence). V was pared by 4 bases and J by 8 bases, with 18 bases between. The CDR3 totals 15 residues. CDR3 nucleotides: TGTGCCTGGAAGATTCCCGGCAGGCTCCATTCACCCCTCCACTTT. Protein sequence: CAWKIPGRLHSPLHF.

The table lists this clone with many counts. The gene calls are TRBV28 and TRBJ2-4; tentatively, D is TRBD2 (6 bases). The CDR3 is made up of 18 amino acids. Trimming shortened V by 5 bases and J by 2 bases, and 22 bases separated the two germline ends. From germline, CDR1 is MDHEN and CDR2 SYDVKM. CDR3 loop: CASSPLIVRGGTKNIQYF. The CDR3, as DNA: TGTGCCAGCAGTCCCCTTATCGTGAGGGGCGGGACCAAAAACATTCAGTACTTC.

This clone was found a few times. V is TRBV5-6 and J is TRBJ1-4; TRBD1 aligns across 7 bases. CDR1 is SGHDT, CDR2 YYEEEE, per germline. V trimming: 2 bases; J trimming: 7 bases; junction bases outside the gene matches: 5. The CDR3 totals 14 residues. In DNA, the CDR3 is TGTGCCAGCAGCTTTAAGGGGGCGGCTGAAAAACTGTTTTTT. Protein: CASSFKGAAEKLFF.

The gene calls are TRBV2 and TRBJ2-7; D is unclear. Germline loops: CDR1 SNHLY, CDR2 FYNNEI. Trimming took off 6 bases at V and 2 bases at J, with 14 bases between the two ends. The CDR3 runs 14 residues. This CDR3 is CASREQRAAYEQYF. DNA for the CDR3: TGTGCCAGCAGGGAGCAGAGAGCCGCCTACGAGCAGTACTTC.

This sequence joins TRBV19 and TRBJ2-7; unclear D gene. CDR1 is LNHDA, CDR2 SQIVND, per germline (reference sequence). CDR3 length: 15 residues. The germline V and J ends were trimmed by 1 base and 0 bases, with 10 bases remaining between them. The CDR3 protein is CASSIATFSSYEQYF. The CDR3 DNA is TGTGCCAGTAGTATAGCCACCTTCAGCTCCTACGAGCAGTACTTC.